This T cell receptor beta chain was identified in a study of blood T cell repertoires in COVID-19 (TCRdb year 2020). Looking at the study overall: Samples from collaborators originated in the United States, Italy and Spain and spanned both the acute and convalescent phases of COVID-19. The prospective study material was composed of cDNA or gDNA derived from T cells, B-cell-depleted T cells, or PBMCs. Deeply sampled blood TCRbeta repertoires from subjects exposed to, actively infected with, or recovered from COVID-19 were included in the dataset. The repertoires were released in a freely available public database meant as a resource for research on the immune response to SARS-CoV-2. The samples were drawn from the first 160 participants of the ongoing ImmuneRACE study and from 1,200 or so subjects provided by 6 global collaborators. The sample metadata nearly always contained a de-identified subject ID, COVID-19 status, age in years and sex. Where available, HLA class I and class II types were obtained from metadata supplied by the sample provider rather than from assay-based typing.

As to this clone: Its antigen is currently not known. Nothing much larger sits one base from this clone, and base qualities are not available.

TCRbeta CDR3 regions were amplified from genomic DNA using the immunoSEQ Assay, a bias-controlled multiplex PCR. Regarding the original processing steps: Nucleated cell counts per sample were estimated from amplification of reference gene primers within the assay. Sequence reads were collapsed and filtered to measure the absolute abundance of every unique TCRbeta CDR3 rearrangement. For each sample, productive Simpson clonality was calculated as the square root of Simpson's diversity index across productive rearrangements. TCRdb retrieved this table from immuneACCESS and kept in-frame rearrangements only. Not all clones are present; in checked studies, unresolved V genes account for under half, and no reason is known for the remainder. That table supplies the V and J calls and clone size; D and trimming were determined from the DNA. This sample is represented by 38,000 or so clones; about 81% of them were singletons. About 42% of the sample comes from the top ten.

Broader findings and caveats from the paper: Clinical and demographic metadata were provided uncurated, with the amount varying by source and participant.

The collaborating institutions used their own protocols to collect whole blood in K2EDTA tubes. For TCRbeta analysis, collaborators shipped samples as frozen whole blood, isolated PBMCs, or DNA extracted from either of those sample types. The CDR3 has 17 amino acids, counting the end cysteine and phenylalanine. Of all the DNA, just the CDR3 is kept, 51 bases in frame from base 1. CDR1 and CDR2 are drawn from the germline V gene: SGHTA, FQGNSA. V lost 4 bases and J lost 1 base, and the count of bases not matched to a germline gene is 7. Material: peripheral blood. The clonotype originates from a human donor in a cohort sampled during active or convalescent COVID-19. The donor label of this sample is uncertain. The receptor chain draws on TRBV7-2 and TRBJ2-3, with 11 middle bases fitting TRBD2. The CDR3 reads CASSSQGGLAGTDTQYF. The bases read TGTGCCAGCAGCTCCCAGGGGGGACTAGCGGGCACAGATACGCAGTATTTT.